Listed here are 30 T cell receptor beta chains from one sample, sequenced in a study of graft-versus-host responses after intestinal transplantation. Generated by immunoSEQ multiplex PCR, the TCRdb table keeps only in-frame clones and is missing some. Among 7,500 or so clones listed, just under 25% were seen once. The material was alloreactive CD4+ T cells from a mixed lymphocyte reaction culture, obtained before transplantation. The subset is: CFSE-low proliferating T cells sorted from roughly six-day pre-transplant mixed lymphocyte reaction (GvH or HvG direction). These receptor sequences come from a human patient who was an organ donor for intestinal transplantation.

J is TRBJ2-7 and V is TRBV29-1; the match to TRBD2 covers 15 bases. Germline CDR1 and CDR2: SQVTM and ANQGSEA. The CDR3 runs 16 residues. V dropped 4 bases and J dropped 3; count of bases not matched to a gene: 7. Here the CDR3 reads CSVVGLAGGKGYEQYF. CDR3 sequence (DNA): TGCAGCGTTGTGGGACTAGCGGGAGGAAAAGGCTACGAGCAGTACTTC.

The chain is built from TRBV12-2 and TRBJ2-4; TRBD1, the table's D call, lacks a check against the DNA. TRBV12-2 corresponds to a pseudogene. This CDR3 is built from 18 residues. CDR3 region: CASRLAGRPGSAKNIQYF. CDR3 bases: TGTGCAAGTCGCTTAGCAGGCAGGCCAGGGTCAGCCAAAAACATTCAGTACTTC.

The V gene is TRBV28, the J gene TRBJ1-4, with TRBD1 as a possible D gene (5 bases). The CDR3 consists of 15 residues. V lost 5 bases to trimming and J lost 5 bases, with 15 bases between them. CDR1 MDHEN and CDR2 SYDVKM come from the germline V gene. In DNA, the CDR3 is TGTGCCAGCAGTCTCCAGGGTGGGGGGAATGAAAAACTGTTTTTT. Translation gives CASSLQGGGNEKLFF.

V and J are TRBV29-1 and TRBJ2-1, with 9 bases aligning to TRBD2. With 5 bases clipped from V and 8 bases from J, the junction kept 7 bases outside the gene matches. The CDR3 is 13 residues long. Germline CDR1 SQVTM, CDR2 ANQGSEA. The CDR3 loop reads CSVRPSGIYEQFF. The DNA for the CDR3 is TGCAGCGTTCGCCCTAGCGGGATCTATGAGCAGTTCTTC.

This clone was recorded a few times. The chain carries TRBV6-1 and TRBJ2-1, with 8 bases that match TRBD1. With 6 bases clipped from V and 6 bases from J, the junction kept 10 bases outside the gene matches. This CDR3 spans 15 amino acids. Germline loops: CDR1 MNHNS, CDR2 SASEGT. Written as DNA, the CDR3 is TGTGCCAGCAGAATCACAGGGGGAGCTACCAATGAGCAGTTCTTC. The encoded protein is CASRITGGATNEQFF.

This clone was counted a single time. The chain joins TRBV11-1 to TRBJ2-1; TRBD2 matches at 13 bases. Germline trimming cut 1 base from V and 4 bases from J; bases unmatched to any gene: 10. This CDR3 region has 19 residues. Germline V gene lookup returns CDR1 SGHAT and CDR2 FQDESV (reference sequence). The DNA for the CDR3 is TGTGCCAGCAGCTTAGGAGGCCGGGGACTAGCGGGGAGATACAATGAGCAGTTCTTC. It translates to CASSLGGRGLAGRYNEQFF.

This chain joins TRBV7-3 and TRBJ2-7; TRBD2 matches 8 bases. CDR1 and CDR2 (germline): SGHTA, FQGTGA. J gave up 0 bases and V 3 bases, and 7 bases lay outside the gene matches. This CDR3 has 16 residues. DNA of the CDR3: TGTGCCAGCAGCTTCCGGACTAGCCGTAGCTCCTACGAGCAGTACTTC. Translating it yields CASSFRTSRSSYEQYF.

The chain uses TRBV11-1 and TRBJ2-3; D uncertain. The V gene's germline CDR1 is SGHAT and CDR2 FQDESV (reference sequence). The CDR3 is made up of 16 amino acids. Trimming took off 1 base at V and 3 bases at J, with 14 bases between the two ends. The CDR3 DNA reads TGTGCCAGCAGCTTAGGCGGATCTCTTCGTACAGATACGCAGTATTTT. It translates to CASSLGGSLRTDTQYF.

This chain uses TRBV5-6 with TRBJ1-3; TRBD1 might be the D (6 bases). CDR3 length equals 15 residues. Germline V gene lookup returns CDR1 SGHDT and CDR2 YYEEEE. V lost 0 bases to trimming and J lost 4 bases, with 11 bases between them. The CDR3 loop is CASSLVAGAGNTIYF. As DNA, the CDR3 is TGTGCCAGCAGCTTGGTGGCAGGGGCCGGAAACACCATATATTTT.

The chain combines TRBV4-1 with TRBJ2-5; 9 bases align to TRBD2. Trimming cost V 1 base and J 4 bases; bases outside gene matches: 4. This CDR3 is 15 amino acids long. CDR1 MGHRA and CDR2 YSYEKL come from the germline V gene. The CDR3 here is CASSQGTSGLETQYF. The DNA for the CDR3 is TGCGCCAGCAGCCAAGGTACTAGCGGGTTAGAGACCCAGTACTTC.

In regard to this clone: The same CDR3 also results from other DNA sequences found in this sample. J is TRBJ2-3 and V is TRBV28; 11 bases agree with TRBD2. This CDR3 comprises 15 residues. J lost 5 bases, V lost 5 bases, and 6 bases had no gene match. The germline CDR1 and CDR2 sequences are MDHEN and SYDVKM. The CDR3 DNA reads TGTGCCAGCAGTGGTAGCGGGAGGGCGGGAGATACGCAGTATTTT. Translation: CASSGSGRAGDTQYF.

In this sample, this clone turned up a few times. The J gene is TRBJ1-2, the V gene TRBV7-4; 8 bases are shared with TRBD1. This CDR3 comprises 15 residues. From germline, CDR1 is SGHVT and CDR2 SQSDAQ. Trimming took 3 bases from V and 2 from J; bases not matched to a gene: 5. CDR3 in amino acids: CASSLGDRNNYGYTF. DNA of the CDR3: TGTGCCAGCAGCTTGGGGGACAGGAACAACTATGGCTACACCTTC.

This clone was observed a few times. This chain connects TRBV18 to TRBJ1-2; D gene unclear. Per germline, CDR1 KGHSH and CDR2 LQKENI. The CDR3 sequence is 16 residues long. Trimming removed 1 base from V and 6 bases from J, with 18 bases in between. CDR3 DNA: TGTGCCAGCTCACCACAAAGGACCCCCGACTGGGATGGCTACACCTTC. Its protein is CASSPQRTPDWDGYTF.

The chain uses TRBV19 and TRBJ1-5, with 9 bases that match TRBD1. The length of the CDR3 is 16 residues. CDR1 and CDR2 (germline): LNHDA, SQIVND (reference sequence). J gave up 4 bases and V 5 bases, and 9 bases lay outside the gene matches. CDR3 bases: TGTGCCAGTAGTCCGCGGGACAGGGCGCGAAATCAGCCCCAGCATTTT. The encoded protein is CASSPRDRARNQPQHF.

This clone occurred once. The rearrangement uses TRBV6-1 and TRBJ2-5; 10 bases match TRBD2. The J call may be in error: the DNA end matches TRBJ2-7 better. The CDR3 extends over 14 amino acids. The germline V gene has CDR1 MNHNS and CDR2 SASEGT. The CDR3 reads CASSESGRAYEQYF. CDR3 DNA: TGTGCCAGCAGTGAAAGCGGGAGGGCCTACGAGCAGTACTTC.

The chain employs TRBV27 and TRBJ1-2; D is undetermined. The CDR3 runs 13 residues. Trimming pared 3 bases from V and 4 bases from J, leaving 9 bases between. Germline V CDR1 and CDR2: MNHEY, SMNVEV (reference sequence). The chain's CDR3 is CASSFWNFYGYTF. CDR3 DNA: TGTGCCAGCAGTTTCTGGAATTTCTATGGCTACACCTTC.

The V call is TRBV7-6, the J call TRBJ2-7; D gene ambiguous. The germline V gene encodes CDR1 SGHVS and CDR2 FNYEAQ. This CDR3 has 13 amino acids. V lost 3 bases to trimming and J lost 3 bases, with 9 bases between them. This CDR3 reads CASSFTWGYEQYF. CDR3 sequence (DNA): TGTGCCAGCAGCTTTACTTGGGGCTACGAGCAGTACTTC.

This clone was counted only a few times. The gene calls are TRBV18 and TRBJ1-2, with TRBD1 matching 9 bases. The CDR3 is made up of 15 amino acids. CDR1 KGHSH and CDR2 LQKENI come from the germline V gene. The trim removed 4 bases at V and 4 bases at J, leaving 7 bases unmatched. The CDR3 protein is CASSQPGQGTYGYTF. The CDR3 bases are TGTGCCAGCTCACAACCGGGACAGGGCACCTATGGCTACACCTTC.

This clone was detected a few times. V and J are TRBV7-2 and TRBJ1-2, with TRBD1 identical over 7 bases. J lost 7 bases, V lost 4 bases, and 15 bases had no gene match. Germline V gene lookup returns CDR1 SGHTA and CDR2 FQGNSA. The CDR3 is 16 amino acids. CDR3 nucleotides: TGTGCCAGCAGCTCGACAGGGTACGAGGGATCTTTTGGCTACACCTTC. It yields the protein CASSSTGYEGSFGYTF.

This clone turned up a few times. This chain connects TRBV21-1 to TRBJ2-2. TRBV21-1 is recorded as a pseudogene. This CDR3 is built from 11 residues. The CDR3 loop reads CASKVHGELFF. CDR3 DNA: TGTGCCAGCAAGGTTCACGGGGAGCTGTTTTTT.

V gene TRBV28 combines with J gene TRBJ2-2; D is perhaps TRBD1 (6 bases). Germline V gives CDR1 MDHEN, CDR2 SYDVKM. The length of the CDR3 is 14 residues. V gave up 3 bases and J gave up 8 bases, with 13 bases separating them. For the CDR3, the DNA is TGTGCCAGCAGTTTTTTCAGGGGACGTGGGGAGCTGTTTTTT. This sequence encodes CASSFFRGRGELFF. The entire variable domain, with the rest obtained from reference TRBV28 and TRBJ2-2, is as follows: DVKVTQSSRYLVKRTGEKVFLECVQDMDHENMFWYRQDPGLGLRLIYFSYDVKMKEKGDIPEGYSVSREKKERFSLILESASTNQTSMYLCASSFFRGRGELFFGEGSRLTVL.

In this sample, this clone is large. This chain uses TRBV10-3 with TRBJ2-3; D is unclear. The CDR3 sequence is 13 residues long. In germline, CDR1 is ENHRY, CDR2 SYGVKD. Between the trimmed V and J ends, which lost 10 bases and 0 bases, there was a span of 11 bases. As DNA, the CDR3 is TGTGCCACCGCTACCGAGAGCACAGATACGCAGTATTTT. Its translation is CATATESTDTQYF.

This clone was picked up a small number of times. The rearrangement links TRBV6-5 to TRBJ2-7; 9 bases match TRBD2. CDR1 is MNHEY and CDR2 is SVGAGI in the germline V gene. The CDR3 extends over 14 amino acids. The V gene end was trimmed by 0 bases and the J gene end by 3 bases; junction bases not matched to a gene: 0. The CDR3 reads CASSYSTSGYEQYF. The CDR3 DNA follows: TGTGCCAGCAGTTACTCGACTAGCGGCTACGAGCAGTACTTC.

A few counts support this clone. The rearrangement joins TRBV6-1 to TRBJ1-5; 9 bases align to TRBD1. CDR1 is MNHNS and CDR2 is SASEGT in the germline V gene. The trim removed 4 bases at V and 3 bases at J, leaving 7 bases unmatched. The CDR3 covers 16 residues. The CDR3 sequence is CASSVPGQGPNQPQHF. The CDR3 bases are TGTGCCAGCAGTGTCCCGGGACAGGGCCCCAATCAGCCCCAGCATTTT.

The chain combines TRBV5-1 with TRBJ1-1; 8 bases line up with TRBD1. The CDR3 spans 13 residues. The V gene end was trimmed by 1 base and the J gene end by 4 bases; junction bases not matched to a gene: 0. CDR1 SGHRS and CDR2 YFSETQ come from the germline V gene. CDR3 nucleotides: TGCGCCAGCAGCTTGACAGGGGGCACTGAAGCTTTCTTT. It translates to CASSLTGGTEAFF. Full variable domain (missing parts from reference TRBV5-1 and TRBJ1-1): KAGVTQTPRYLIKTRGQQVTLSCSPISGHRSVSWYQQTPGQGLQFLFEYFSETQRNKGNFPGRFSGRQFSNSRSEMNVSTLELGDSALYLCASSLTGGTEAFFGQGTRLTVV.

The sample holds a few counts of this clone. A far larger clone is a single base away, which makes a read error likely. The chain carries TRBV6-6 and TRBJ1-2; weak D call: TRBD1 (6 bases). V was pared by 6 bases and J by 8 bases, with 16 bases between. The length of the CDR3 is 13 residues. Per germline, CDR1 MNHNY and CDR2 SVGAGI (reference sequence). The CDR3 protein is CASRVDSLGGYTF. The CDR3 DNA reads as TGTGCCAGCAGAGTGGACAGTCTGGGAGGCTACACCTTC.

This clone was seen more than once but under ten times. A much larger clone is a single base away; this may be a read error. Other nucleotide sequences in the sample specify the same CDR3. The chain carries TRBV30 and TRBJ1-1; 7 bases fit TRBD1. There are 13 residues in the CDR3. Germline loops: CDR1 GTSNPN, CDR2 SVGIG (reference sequence). The CDR3 sequence is CAWSVTGRTEAFF. The CDR3 DNA reads as TGTGCCTGGAGTGTGACAGGGCGGACTGAAGCGTTCTTT.

This clone occurred a few times. V usage is TRBV7-9 and J usage is TRBJ1-2; a weak D match, TRBD1 (5 bases). V was shortened by 2 bases and J by 0 bases, with 7 bases between the two germline ends. This CDR3 comprises 14 residues. Germline loops: CDR1 SEHNR, CDR2 FQNEAQ (reference sequence). The CDR3 here is CASSLMTANYGYTF. DNA of the CDR3: TGTGCCAGCAGCTTAATGACAGCTAACTATGGCTACACCTTC.

This clone was found a few times. The chain couples TRBV6-5 to TRBJ2-7; no clear D gene. The CDR3 consists of 14 residues. Trimming cost V 5 bases and J 4 bases, with 15 bases left between them. The germline V gene encodes CDR1 MNHEY and CDR2 SVGAGI. CDR3 loop: CASSEMVPVYEQYF. The DNA of the CDR3 is TGTGCCAGCAGTGAGATGGTTCCCGTTTACGAGCAGTACTTC.

This clone was detected once. This may be a read error: a much more frequent sequence differs by one nucleotide. The gene calls are TRBV30 and TRBJ1-4, with D maybe TRBD1 (5 bases). The CDR3 runs to 11 residues. The V gene's germline CDR1 is GTSNPN and CDR2 SVGIG (reference sequence). Trimming shortened V by 8 bases and J by 3 bases, and 7 bases separated the two germline ends. DNA of the CDR3: TGTGCCGGGGGGGCTAATGAAAAACTGTTTTTT. Translation: CAGGANEKLFF.